The rows below give T cell receptor beta chains drawn from one sample of a study of T cell repertoires in ileal Crohn's disease. Assay: immunoSEQ multiplex PCR; the TCRdb copy retains only in-frame clones and omits some. The sample includes over 5,000 clones, around 87% seen only once; the top ten take 4.4%. The material sequenced was ileal tissue. All receptors derive from an adult with Crohn's disease. CDR3s include the opening cysteine and the closing phenylalanine or tryptophan. The order of the fields is J gene, D gene, clone size, V gene, CDR3 DNA, CDR3 protein. The D gene is left open where the match is weak. Rows may omit the clone size; those that give it use once, few, many or a size class.

TRBJ1-1	TRBD1	few	TRBV2	TGTGCCAGCAGAACAGGGGGCAACACTGAAGCTTTCTTT	CASRTGGNTEAFF
TRBJ2-4	TRBD1	once	TRBV19	TGTGCCAGTAGCATAAAAGACAGGGAAGCCAACATTCAGTACTTC	CASSIKDREANIQYF
TRBJ1-1	-	-	TRBV18	TGTGCCAGCTCACCGACGCCCTCAGTTGAATACACTGAAGCTTTCTTT	CASSPTPSVEYTEAFF
TRBJ1-2	-	-	TRBV4-2	TGTGCCAGCAGCCAAGAGGGGGTACAGGGAGGGTATGGCTACACCTTC	CASSQEGVQGGYGYTF
TRBJ1-3	-	-	TRBV2	TGTGCCAGCGGACAGCCCGGAAACACCATATATTTT	CASGQPGNTIYF
TRBJ2-5	-	-	TRBV9	TGTGCCAGCAGCCCTACCGGCCGAGCCCAAGAGACCCAGTACTTC	CASSPTGRAQETQYF
TRBJ2-7	-	-	TRBV18	TGTGCCAGCTCACCAGACGTGCTAGTTAACGAGCAGTACTTC	CASSPDVLVNEQYF
TRBJ1-1	-	-	TRBV5-1	TGCGCCAGCAGGGAGCTGGACACTGAAGCTTTCTTT	CASRELDTEAFF
TRBJ1-4	-	-	TRBV7-9	TGTGCCAGCAGCTTAGGACTTGAAAAACTGTTTTTT	CASSLGLEKLFF
TRBJ2-7	-	-	TRBV10-1	TGCGCCGCCCGCGGGCAGTACTTC	CAARGQYF
TRBJ1-1	-	-	TRBV5-5	TGTGCCAGCAGCTTGATCGGACAGAGGAACACTGAAGCTTTCTTT	CASSLIGQRNTEAFF
TRBJ2-7	-	-	TRBV5-6	TGTGCCAGCAGCTTGGCCCCGGCTAGCAAGGCGGAGCAGTACTTC	CASSLAPASKAEQYF
TRBJ1-2	-	-	TRBV5-1	TGCGCCAGCAGCTTGGTACCCCCAGGTGGAGATGACTATGGCTACACCTTC	CASSLVPPGGDDYGYTF
TRBJ2-5	-	few	TRBV7-2	TGTGCCAGCAGCTTATCGGGCGACCAAGAGACCCAGTACTTC	CASSLSGDQETQYF
TRBJ2-1	TRBD2	-	TRBV5-1	TGCGCCAGCAGCGCTCACGAAACTAGCGGGAGGGGAACCTCCAACTCCTACAATGAGCAGTTCTTC	CASSAHETSGRGTSNSYNEQFF
TRBJ2-7	-	-	TRBV2	TGTGCCAGCAGTGGCCGCCGGGGCTCGGCCTACGAGCAGTACTTC	CASSGRRGSAYEQYF
TRBJ1-2	-	-	TRBV5-6	TGTGCCAGCAGCCTCCGGGACAAGCATTATGGCTACACCTTC	CASSLRDKHYGYTF
TRBJ1-6	-	-	TRBV6-1	TGTGCCAGCAGGGACACCAATTCACCCCTCCACTTT	CASRDTNSPLHF
TRBJ2-7	-	-	TRBV5-1	TGCGCCAGCAGCTTGGGTGGGACTGCCTCCTACGAGCAGTACTTC	CASSLGGTASYEQYF
TRBJ2-5	TRBD1	-	TRBV11-3	TGTGCCAGCAGCTTACAAGGACAGGGGTTGGAGACCCAGTACTTC	CASSLQGQGLETQYF
TRBJ2-7	-	-	TRBV19	TGTGCCAGTAGTATAGTAGGGAGTGTGTCTTCAGTCGAGCAGTACTTC	CASSIVGSVSSVEQYF
TRBJ1-1	-	-	TRBV4-3	TGCGCCAGCAGCCGCGGCGGACTGAACACTGAAGCTTTCTTT	CASSRGGLNTEAFF
TRBJ2-7	-	-	TRBV27	TGTGCCAGCAGTCCCCAACCGGGTTCCTACGAGCAGTACTTC	CASSPQPGSYEQYF
TRBJ1-1	-	-	TRBV7-9	TGTGCCAGCAGCTTACTCCAGAGTGAAGCTTTCTTT	CASSLLQSEAFF
TRBJ1-1	-	-	TRBV19	TGTGCCAGTAGTATTAAGGGGAACACTGAAGCTTTCTTT	CASSIKGNTEAFF
TRBJ2-7	-	-	TRBV7-8	TGTGCCAGCAGCTTAGCAGGACAGTACTACGAGCAGTACTTC	CASSLAGQYYEQYF
TRBJ2-1	TRBD2	-	TRBV11-3	TGTGCCAGCAGCCCCGGGACTAGCGGACTCTACAATGAGCAGTTCTTC	CASSPGTSGLYNEQFF
TRBJ2-5	TRBD1	-	TRBV5-4	TGTGCCAGCAGCCGGGATGTGGCACCGACAGGGGAGACCCAGTACTTC	CASSRDVAPTGETQYF
TRBJ2-4	TRBD1	-	TRBV15	TGTGCCACCAGCCGATACAGGGGGCTGGGGAACATTCAGTACTTC	CATSRYRGLGNIQYF
TRBJ2-1	-	-	TRBV28	TGTGCCAGCAGTTTAAGGGAGCAACGGGAGCAGTTCTTC	CASSLREQREQFF
TRBJ2-5	-	-	TRBV29-1	TGCAGCGTTTTGGCGGGGGCAGAGACCCAGTACTTC	CSVLAGAETQYF